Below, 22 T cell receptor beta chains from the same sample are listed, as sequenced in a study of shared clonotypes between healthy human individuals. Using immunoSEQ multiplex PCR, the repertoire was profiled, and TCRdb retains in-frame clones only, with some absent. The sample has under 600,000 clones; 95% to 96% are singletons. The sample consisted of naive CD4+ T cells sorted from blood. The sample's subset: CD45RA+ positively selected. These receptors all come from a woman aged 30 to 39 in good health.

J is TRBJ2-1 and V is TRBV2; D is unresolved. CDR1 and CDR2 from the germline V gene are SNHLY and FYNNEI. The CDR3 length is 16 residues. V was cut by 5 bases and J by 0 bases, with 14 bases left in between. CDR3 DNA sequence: TGTGCCAGCAGTTCAACGCAGATTAGCTCCTACAATGAGCAGTTCTTC. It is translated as CASSSTQISSYNEQFF.

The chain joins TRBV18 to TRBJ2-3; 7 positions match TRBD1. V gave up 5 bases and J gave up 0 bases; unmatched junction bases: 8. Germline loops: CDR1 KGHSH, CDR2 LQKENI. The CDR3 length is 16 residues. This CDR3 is CASSTRQGASTDTQYF. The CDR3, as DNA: TGTGCCAGCTCAACCCGACAGGGAGCTAGCACAGATACGCAGTATTTT.

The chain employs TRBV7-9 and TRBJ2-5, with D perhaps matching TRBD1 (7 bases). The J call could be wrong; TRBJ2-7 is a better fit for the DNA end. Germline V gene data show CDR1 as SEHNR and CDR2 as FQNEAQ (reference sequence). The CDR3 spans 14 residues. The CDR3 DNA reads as TGTGCCAGCAGCTTAGGTCAGGGGGGCTACGAGCAGTACTTC. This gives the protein CASSLGQGGYEQYF.

The CDR3, as DNA: TGTGCCAGCAGCCCACTCACCAGTATTGCGGGAGGGGGCGAGACCCAGTACTTC. Amino acids: CASSPLTSIAGGGETQYF. The chain combines TRBV7-9 with TRBJ2-5; TRBD2 agrees at 9 bases. CDR1 and CDR2 from the germline V gene are SEHNR and FQNEAQ (reference sequence). The CDR3 sequence is 18 residues long. With V trimmed by 5 bases and J by 5 bases, 18 bases remained unmatched.

The CDR3 here is CASSLSWVYEQYF. The CDR3, as DNA: TGTGCCAGCAGCTTAAGTTGGGTTTACGAGCAGTACTTC. The chain carries TRBV7-2 and TRBJ2-7; D remains ambiguous. The CDR3 is 13 residues long. Germline-derived CDR1 and CDR2 are SGHTA and FQGNSA. Trimming cost V 2 bases and J 4 bases, with 9 bases left between them.

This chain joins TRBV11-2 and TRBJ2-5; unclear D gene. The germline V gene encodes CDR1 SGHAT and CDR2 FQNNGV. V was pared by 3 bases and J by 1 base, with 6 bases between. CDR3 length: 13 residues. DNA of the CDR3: TGTGCCAGCAGCTTTGACTTCCAAGAGACCCAGTACTTC. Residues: CASSFDFQETQYF.

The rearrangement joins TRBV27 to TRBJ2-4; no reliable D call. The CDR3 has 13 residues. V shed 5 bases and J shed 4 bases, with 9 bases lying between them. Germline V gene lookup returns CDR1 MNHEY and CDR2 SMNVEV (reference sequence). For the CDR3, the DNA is TGTGCCAGCAGTGCCTCTAGAAAAAACATTCAGTACTTC. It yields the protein CASSASRKNIQYF.

In nucleotides, the CDR3 is TGTGCCAGCAGCCAAGGCAGGGTGGTGTCTGGGGCCAACGTCCTGACTTTC. It is translated as CASSQGRVVSGANVLTF. The chain combines TRBV14 with TRBJ2-6; D is possibly TRBD1 (5 bases). V lost 1 base, J lost 1 base, and 11 bases lay in between. From germline, CDR1 is SGHDN and CDR2 FVKESK. This CDR3 has 17 amino acids.

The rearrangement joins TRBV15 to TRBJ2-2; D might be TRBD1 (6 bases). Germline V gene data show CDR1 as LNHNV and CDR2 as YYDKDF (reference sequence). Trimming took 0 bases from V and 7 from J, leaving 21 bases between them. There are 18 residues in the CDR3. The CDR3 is CATSRDRTRGYDNGELFF. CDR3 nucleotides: TGTGCCACCAGCAGAGATCGCACGAGGGGGTACGATAACGGGGAGCTGTTTTTT.

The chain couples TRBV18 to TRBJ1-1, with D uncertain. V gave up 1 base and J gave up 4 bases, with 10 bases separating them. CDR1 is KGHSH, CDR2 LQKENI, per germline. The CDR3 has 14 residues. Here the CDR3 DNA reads TGTGCCAGCTCACCACGGACGGAGACCACTGAAGCTTTCTTT. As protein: CASSPRTETTEAFF.

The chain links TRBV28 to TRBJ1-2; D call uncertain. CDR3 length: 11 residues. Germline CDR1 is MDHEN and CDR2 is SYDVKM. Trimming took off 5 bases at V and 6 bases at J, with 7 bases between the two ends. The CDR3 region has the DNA TGTGCCAGCAGTCCCCCCGATGGCTACACCTTC. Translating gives CASSPPDGYTF.

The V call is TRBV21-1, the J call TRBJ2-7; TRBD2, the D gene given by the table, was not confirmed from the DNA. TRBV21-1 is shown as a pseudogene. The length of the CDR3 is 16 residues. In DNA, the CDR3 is TGTGCCAGCAGCAAAGCCCCAGCGGGCGACTCCTACGAGCAGTACTTC. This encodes CASSKAPAGDSYEQYF.

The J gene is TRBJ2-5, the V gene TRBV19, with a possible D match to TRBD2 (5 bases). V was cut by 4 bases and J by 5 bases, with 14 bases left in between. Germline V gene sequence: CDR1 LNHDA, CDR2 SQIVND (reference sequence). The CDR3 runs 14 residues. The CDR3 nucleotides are TGTGCCAGTAGTACGCCCGCGGGTGCGGAGACCCAGTACTTC. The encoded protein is CASSTPAGAETQYF. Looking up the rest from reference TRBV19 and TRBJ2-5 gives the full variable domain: DGGITQSPKYLFRKEGQNVTLSCEQNLNHDAMYWYRQDPGQGLRLIYYSQIVNDFQKGDIAEGYSVSREKKESFPLTVTSAQKNPTAFYLCASSTPAGAETQYFGPGTRLLVL.

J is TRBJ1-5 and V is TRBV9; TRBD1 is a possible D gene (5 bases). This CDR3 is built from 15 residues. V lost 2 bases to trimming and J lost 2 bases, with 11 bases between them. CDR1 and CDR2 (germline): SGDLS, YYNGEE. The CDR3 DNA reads TGTGCCAGCAGCGTTGCCCCGGGGGGCAATCAGCCCCAGCATTTT. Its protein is CASSVAPGGNQPQHF.

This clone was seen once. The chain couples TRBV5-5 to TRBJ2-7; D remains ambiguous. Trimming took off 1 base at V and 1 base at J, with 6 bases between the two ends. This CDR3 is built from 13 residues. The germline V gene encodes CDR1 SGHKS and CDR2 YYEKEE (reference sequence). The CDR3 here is CASSLRLSYEQYF. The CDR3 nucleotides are TGTGCCAGCAGCTTGAGACTTTCCTACGAGCAGTACTTC.

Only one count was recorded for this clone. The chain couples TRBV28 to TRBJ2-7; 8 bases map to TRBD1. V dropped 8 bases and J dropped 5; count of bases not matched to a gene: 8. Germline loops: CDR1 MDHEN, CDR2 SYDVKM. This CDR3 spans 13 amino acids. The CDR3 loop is CASLDRGTDEQYF. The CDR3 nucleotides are TGTGCCAGCCTCGACAGGGGTACCGACGAGCAGTACTTC. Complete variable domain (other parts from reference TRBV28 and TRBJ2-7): DVKVTQSSRYLVKRTGEKVFLECVQDMDHENMFWYRQDPGLGLRLIYFSYDVKMKEKGDIPEGYSVSREKKERFSLILESASTNQTSMYLCASLDRGTDEQYFGPGTRLTVT.

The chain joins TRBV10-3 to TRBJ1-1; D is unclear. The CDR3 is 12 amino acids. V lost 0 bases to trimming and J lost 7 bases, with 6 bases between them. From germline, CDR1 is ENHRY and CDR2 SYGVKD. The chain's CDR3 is CAISESTVEAFF. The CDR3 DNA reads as TGTGCCATCAGTGAGTCTACCGTTGAAGCTTTCTTT.

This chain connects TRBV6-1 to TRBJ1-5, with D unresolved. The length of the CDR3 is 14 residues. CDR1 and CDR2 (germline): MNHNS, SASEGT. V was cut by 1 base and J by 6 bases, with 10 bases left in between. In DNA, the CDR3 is TGTGCCAGCAGTGAAGGGCAGGTCGGTCAGCCCCAGCATTTT. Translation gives CASSEGQVGQPQHF.

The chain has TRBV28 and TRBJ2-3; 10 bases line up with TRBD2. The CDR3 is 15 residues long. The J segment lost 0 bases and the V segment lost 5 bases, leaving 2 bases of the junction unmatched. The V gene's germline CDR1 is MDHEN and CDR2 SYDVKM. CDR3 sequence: CASSGAGGSTDTQYF. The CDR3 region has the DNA TGTGCCAGCAGTGGAGCGGGAGGGAGCACAGATACGCAGTATTTT.

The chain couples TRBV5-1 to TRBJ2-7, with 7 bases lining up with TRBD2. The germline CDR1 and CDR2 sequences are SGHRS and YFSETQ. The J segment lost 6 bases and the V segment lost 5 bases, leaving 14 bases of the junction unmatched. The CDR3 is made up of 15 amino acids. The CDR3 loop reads CASSRATSLGTEQYF. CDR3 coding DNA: TGCGCCAGCAGTCGCGCGACTAGCCTGGGAACCGAGCAGTACTTC.

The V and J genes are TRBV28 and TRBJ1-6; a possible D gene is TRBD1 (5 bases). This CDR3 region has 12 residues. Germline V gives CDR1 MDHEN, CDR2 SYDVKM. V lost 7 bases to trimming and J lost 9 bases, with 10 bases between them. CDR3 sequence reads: CASTYQGSPLHF. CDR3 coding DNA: TGTGCCAGCACATACCAGGGTTCACCCCTCCACTTT. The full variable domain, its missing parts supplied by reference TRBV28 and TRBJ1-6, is DVKVTQSSRYLVKRTGEKVFLECVQDMDHENMFWYRQDPGLGLRLIYFSYDVKMKEKGDIPEGYSVSREKKERFSLILESASTNQTSMYLCASTYQGSPLHFGNGTRLTVT.

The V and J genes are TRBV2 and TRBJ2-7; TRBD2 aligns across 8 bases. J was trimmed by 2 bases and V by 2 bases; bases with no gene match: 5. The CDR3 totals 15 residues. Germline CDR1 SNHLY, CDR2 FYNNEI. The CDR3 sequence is CASSEWAGGAYEQYF. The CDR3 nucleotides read TGTGCCAGCAGTGAATGGGCGGGGGGTGCCTACGAGCAGTACTTC.